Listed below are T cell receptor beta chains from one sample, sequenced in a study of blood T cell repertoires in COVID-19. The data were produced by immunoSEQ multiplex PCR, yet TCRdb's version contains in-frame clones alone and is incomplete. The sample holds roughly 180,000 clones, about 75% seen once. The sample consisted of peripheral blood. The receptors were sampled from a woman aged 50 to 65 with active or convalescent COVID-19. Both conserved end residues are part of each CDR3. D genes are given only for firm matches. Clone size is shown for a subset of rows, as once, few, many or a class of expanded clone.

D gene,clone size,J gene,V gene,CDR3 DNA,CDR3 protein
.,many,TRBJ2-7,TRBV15,TGTGCCACCAGCAGAGATCTCAGCTACGAGCAGTACTTC,CATSRDLSYEQYF
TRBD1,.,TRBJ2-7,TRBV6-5,TGTGCCAGCAGTAAGACAGGGGGCTACGAGCAGTACTTC,CASSKTGGYEQYF
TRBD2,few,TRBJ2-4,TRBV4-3,TGCGCCAGCAGCCAAGAAGGTAGCGGGGGGGCCGGGGCCAAAAACATTCAGTACTTC,CASSQEGSGGAGAKNIQYF
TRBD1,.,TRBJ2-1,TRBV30,TGTGCCTGGAGTGTATTGATGGGACAGGGGAGGAATGAGCAGTTCTTC,CAWSVLMGQGRNEQFF
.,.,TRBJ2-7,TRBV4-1,TGCGCCAGCAGCCAGGCACTGGACTTCGGGGAGTCAATTACATACGAGCAGTACTTC,CASSQALDFGESITYEQYF
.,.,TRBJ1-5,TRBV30,TGTGCCTGGAGTGGCGGGCCCAATCAGCCCCAGCATTTT,CAWSGGPNQPQHF
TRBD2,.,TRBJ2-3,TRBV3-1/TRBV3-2,TGTGCCAGCAGCCAAGGCCGGACTAGCAGCCCGTATTTT,CASSQGRTSSPYF
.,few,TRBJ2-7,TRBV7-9,TGTGCCAGCAGCTTAGTAGGAGGTTGGGATTTACCAAACTTC,CASSLVGGWDLPNF
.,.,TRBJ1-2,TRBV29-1,TGCAGCGTTGATGGCCCAGGGGACTATGGCTACACCTTC,CSVDGPGDYGYTF
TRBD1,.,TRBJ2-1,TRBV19,TGTGCCAGTGGCACAGGGGGCAGTTTTGATTTCTACAATGAGCAGTTCTTC,CASGTGGSFDFYNEQFF
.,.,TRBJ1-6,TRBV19,TGTGCCAGCTCGCCCGGGACTGATTATTCACCCCTCCACTTT,CASSPGTDYSPLHF
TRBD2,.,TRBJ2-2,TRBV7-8,TGTGCCAGCAGCATGATAGCGGGAGCCACCGGGGAGCTGTTTTTT,CASSMIAGATGELFF
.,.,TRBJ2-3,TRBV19,TGTGCCAGTAGTATTGGGCAGGGTGTTACAGATACGCAGTATTTT,CASSIGQGVTDTQYF
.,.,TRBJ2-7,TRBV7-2,TGTGCCAGCAGCCTCGGAGGGATCTTTTCCTACGAGCAGTACTTC,CASSLGGIFSYEQYF
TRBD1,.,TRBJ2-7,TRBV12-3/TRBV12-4,TGTGCCAGCAGTCCGGGACAGGTGAACGAGCAGTACTTC,CASSPGQVNEQYF
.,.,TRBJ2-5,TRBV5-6,TGTGCCAGCAGCTTGCGGCCAGGCCTAGCGAAAGAGACCCAGTACTTC,CASSLRPGLAKETQYF
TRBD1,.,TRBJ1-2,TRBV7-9,TGTGCCAGCAGGGATCACCGGGACAGGGTGATGGGCTACACCTTC,CASRDHRDRVMGYTF
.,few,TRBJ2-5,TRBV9,TGTGCCAGCAGCGCCAAAGAGACCCAGTACTTC,CASSAKETQYF
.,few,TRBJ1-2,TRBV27,TGTGCCAGCAGACCCCGCGGGGGTTTCTATGGCTACACCTTC,CASRPRGGFYGYTF
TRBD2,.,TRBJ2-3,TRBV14,TGTGCCAGCAGAAAAACTTCTTTCGGGGGGAGCACAGATACGCAGTATTTT,CASRKTSFGGSTDTQYF
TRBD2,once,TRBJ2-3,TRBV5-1,TGCGCCAGCAGCTTGGCCCGGGGAGGGAACACAGATACGCAGTATTTT,CASSLARGGNTDTQYF
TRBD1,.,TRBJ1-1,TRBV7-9,TGTGCCAGCAGCCTCTCCGGTGGGACAGGGGGGGCTCTCTTT,CASSLSGGTGGALF
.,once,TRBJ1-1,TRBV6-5,TGTGCCAGCAAGACGGCCGGGGACACTGAAGCTTTCTTT,CASKTAGDTEAFF
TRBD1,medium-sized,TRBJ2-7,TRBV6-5,TGTGCCAGCAGTTGGGGACAGGGGGACGAGCAGTACTTC,CASSWGQGDEQYF
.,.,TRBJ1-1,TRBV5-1,TGCGCCAGCAGCTTATCAGTATTGGGTAGGAGAACTGAAGCTTTCTTT,CASSLSVLGRRTEAFF
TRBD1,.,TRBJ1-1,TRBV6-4,TGTGCCAGCGGGACAGGGGGCAGGGACACTGAAGCTTTCTTT,CASGTGGRDTEAFF
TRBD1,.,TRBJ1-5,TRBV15,TGTGCCACCAGCAAGGGAACCCTGGGACAGACGCAGCCCCAGCATTTT,CATSKGTLGQTQPQHF
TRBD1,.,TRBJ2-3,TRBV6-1,TGTGCCAGCAGTGACGTACCGGGACAGATCACAGATACGCAGTATTTT,CASSDVPGQITDTQYF
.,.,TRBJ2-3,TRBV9,TGTGCCAGCAGCGCGCTAGTGTCCCACGATACGCAGTATTTT,CASSALVSHDTQYF
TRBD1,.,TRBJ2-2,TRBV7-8,TGTGCCAGCAGGTTGACAGGGCCTCTCCTCGCGAACACCGGGGAGCTGTTTTTT,CASRLTGPLLANTGELFF
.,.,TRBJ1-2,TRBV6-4,TGTGCCAGCAGCCCCTCCCAGGGTCTCGGCTATGGCTACACCTTC,CASSPSQGLGYGYTF
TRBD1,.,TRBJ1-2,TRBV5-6,TGTGCCAGCACCACGACAGGGGGATACTATGGCTACACCTTC,CASTTTGGYYGYTF
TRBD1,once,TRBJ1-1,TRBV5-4,TGTGCCAGCAGCGAAAGACAGGGCGGGATAACTGAAGCTTTCTTT,CASSERQGGITEAFF
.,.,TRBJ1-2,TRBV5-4,TGTGCCAGCAGCTTGGTGGGGGGTGATGGCTACACCTTC,CASSLVGGDGYTF
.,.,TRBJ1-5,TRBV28,TGTGCCAGCAGTCCGCACAGGGACAGCAATCAGCCCCAGCATTTT,CASSPHRDSNQPQHF
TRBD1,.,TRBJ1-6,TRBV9,TGTGCCAGCAGCGGGGAGGGTCTGACAGGGGGCCGTAATTCACCCCTCCACTTT,CASSGEGLTGGRNSPLHF
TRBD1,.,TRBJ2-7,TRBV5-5,TGTGCCAGCAGCCTAACCGGGACAGTAACCTACGAGCAGTACTTC,CASSLTGTVTYEQYF
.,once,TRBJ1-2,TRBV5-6,TGTGCCAGCAGCCCGGGAAGGGGGGGCCTAAGCTATGGCTACACCTTC,CASSPGRGGLSYGYTF
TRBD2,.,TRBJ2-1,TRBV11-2,TGTGCCAGCAGCTTCGGACTAGCGGAAAACAATGAGCAGTTCTTC,CASSFGLAENNEQFF
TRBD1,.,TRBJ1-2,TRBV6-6,TGTGCCAGCAGTCTTGCGACAGGGAACTATGGCTACACCTTC,CASSLATGNYGYTF